Here is one T cell receptor (beta chain) with its context. This clone occurred a few times. Its antigen specificity is not known. The read halts 3 residues ahead of the CDR3 end, with the missing end drawn from the germline J gene. The CDR3 numbers 13 residues from cysteine through phenylalanine. The DNA covers only part of the CDR3, 30 bases in frame from base 1. Trimming takes 0 bases from V and 6 bases from J, and the germline ends sit 7 bases apart. The germline V gene sets CDR1 to SGHDT and CDR2 to YYEEEE. Standard criteria, namely reduction of serum IgG, IgA and/or IgM below the normal range together with specific antibody deficiency, were applied for the diagnosis of CVID. There were some 45 subjects in the CVID group (approximately 15 female and 29 male), ranging in age from about 8 to 65 years, with a mean age of approximately 40. Most CVID patients and most healthy controls were of Caucasian heritage. At the time of study participation, every CVID subject had been on replacement immunoglobulin therapy for at least one year. When blood was collected, none of the CVID subjects were ill or on immunomodulatory or immunosuppressive medication. Heparinized peripheral whole blood samples of about 5 to 9 ml were collected from each donor. Genomic DNA from adults with common variable immune deficiency (CVID) and from healthy adult controls was the source for sequencing TCRbeta CDR3 repertoires. To isolate peripheral blood mononuclear cells, diluted blood was subjected to density centrifugation over Hypaque 1077 or Ficoll-Paque. Genomic DNA was obtained from unsorted mononuclear cells through either Qiagen column purification or a centrifugation-based method.

These data come from a study of T cell clonality in common variable immunodeficiency (dated by TCRdb to between 2015 and 2017). Study-level results and caveats: It was noted by the authors that sequencing of the repertoires of T cell subpopulations would be needed to clarify the cause of the increased clonality in CVID. Healthy controls shared more TCRbeta clones with each other than CVID subjects shared among themselves (p < 0.0001). Compared with healthy controls, CVID subjects showed increased TCRbeta clonality (t-test p = 0.018), a feature most characteristic of about a third of subjects. Differences among patients in the CVID cohort limited the correlations between repertoire features and clinical complications. Although equal DNA input was used, an average of roughly 80,000 unique sequences per sample was obtained for controls, compared with about 29,000 for CVID samples. CVID TCRbeta sequences reportedly showed fewer deletions and N-nucleotide insertions and lacked highly modified clones with 13 or more V deletions.

CVID samples and control samples contributed equivalent amounts of genomic DNA as sequencing input. For every sample, a 60 bp segment covering the rearranged TCRbeta CDR3 region was amplified and then sequenced. The immunoSEQ assay, a bias-corrected multiplex PCR with high-throughput sequencing, was employed for TCRbeta amplification. The original methods were these. Every unique nucleotide sequence was considered a clone and was annotated with V, D and J genes, copy number and frequency. Sequences were labeled productive if in frame, and non-productive if out of frame or containing stop codons. As previously described, Shannon's entropy was used to calculate clonality. Mean CDR3 Kyte-Doolittle hydropathy was derived from the predicted amino acid sequences of productive clones. Scaled V gene usage was hierarchically clustered using Manhattan distance and complete linkage with the R hclust function. Sharing of clones by CDR3 amino acid sequence was evaluated through resampling of 12 repertoires per group over 100 rounds. The repertoires were searched for about 70 published EBV-specific and about 250 published CMV-specific TCRbeta sequences. A couple of CVID samples that yielded fewer than 10,000 sequences were excluded from the analysis, so 42 CVID repertoires were retained. Held by TCRdb, this immuneACCESS table contains in-frame sequences only and omits some clones. Under half of the omission traces to an unresolved V gene where checked; the cause of the rest is unknown. From that table come the V and J calls and clone size; the DNA was used to work out D and trimming. With roughly 32,000 clones recorded, this sample contains no clone counted only once. The ten largest clones capture about 29% of the sample.

Sequenced input: peripheral blood mononuclear cells. Here the chain combines TRBV5-6 and TRBJ2-1; the D gene remains uncertain. This clonotype was sampled from a human donor with common variable immunodeficiency. The sequenced CDR3 bases are TGTGCCAGCAGCTTGGACTTCGGCAATGAG. Translated, it reads CASSLDFGNE. The complete CDR3 sequence is CASSLDFGNEQFF.